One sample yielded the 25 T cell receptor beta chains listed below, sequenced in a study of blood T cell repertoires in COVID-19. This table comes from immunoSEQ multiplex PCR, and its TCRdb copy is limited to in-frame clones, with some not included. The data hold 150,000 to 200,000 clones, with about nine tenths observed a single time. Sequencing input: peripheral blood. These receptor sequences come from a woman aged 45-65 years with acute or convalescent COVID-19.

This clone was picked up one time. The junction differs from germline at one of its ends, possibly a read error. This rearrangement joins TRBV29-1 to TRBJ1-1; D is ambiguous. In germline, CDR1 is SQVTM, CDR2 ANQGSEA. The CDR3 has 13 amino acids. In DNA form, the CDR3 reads TGCAGCGTTGAAGGACGGCGGAACGCTGAAGCTTTCTTT. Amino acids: CSVEGRRNAEAFF.

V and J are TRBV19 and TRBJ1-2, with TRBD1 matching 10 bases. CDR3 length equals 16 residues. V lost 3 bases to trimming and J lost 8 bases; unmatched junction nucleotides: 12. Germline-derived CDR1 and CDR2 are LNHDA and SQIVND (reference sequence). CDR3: CASSIPFTGTGVGYTF. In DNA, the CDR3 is TGTGCCAGTAGTATCCCTTTTACCGGGACAGGGGTCGGCTACACCTTC.

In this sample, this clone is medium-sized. This CDR3 reads CASSFNWRTEAFF. Here the CDR3 DNA reads TGTGCCAGCAGCTTTAATTGGAGGACTGAAGCTTTCTTT. This chain joins TRBV5-8 and TRBJ1-1, with D uncertain. V was pared by 2 bases and J by 5 bases, with 10 bases between. The CDR3 spans 13 residues. The germline CDR1 and CDR2 sequences are SGHTS and YDEGEE.

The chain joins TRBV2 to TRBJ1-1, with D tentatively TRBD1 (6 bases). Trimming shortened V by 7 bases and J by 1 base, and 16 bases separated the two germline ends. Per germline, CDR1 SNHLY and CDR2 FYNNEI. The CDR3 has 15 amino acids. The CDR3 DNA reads TGTGCCAGCACCCGACCCGAACAGGGGAACACTGAAGCTTTCTTT. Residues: CASTRPEQGNTEAFF. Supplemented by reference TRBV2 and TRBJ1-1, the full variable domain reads EPEVTQTPSHQVTQMGQEVILRCVPISNHLYFYWYRQILGQKVEFLVSFYNNEISEKSEIFDDQFSVERPDGSNFTLKIRSTKLEDSAMYFCASTRPEQGNTEAFFGQGTRLTVV.

CDR3 DNA: TGTGCCAGCAGCTTCGGGACAGGGGTTACTCAGCCCCAGCATTTT. Translating it yields CASSFGTGVTQPQHF. V usage is TRBV5-6 and J usage is TRBJ1-5; TRBD1 matches 10 bases. CDR3 length: 15 residues. Germline V CDR1 and CDR2: SGHDT, YYEEEE. J lost 6 bases, V lost 2 bases, and 5 bases had no gene match.

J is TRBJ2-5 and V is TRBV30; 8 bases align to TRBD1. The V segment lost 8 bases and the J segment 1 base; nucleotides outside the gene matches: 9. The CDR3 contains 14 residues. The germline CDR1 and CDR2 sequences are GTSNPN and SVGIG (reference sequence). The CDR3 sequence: CAGNRGFLQETQYF. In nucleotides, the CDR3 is TGTGCCGGAAACAGGGGGTTCCTCCAAGAGACCCAGTACTTC.

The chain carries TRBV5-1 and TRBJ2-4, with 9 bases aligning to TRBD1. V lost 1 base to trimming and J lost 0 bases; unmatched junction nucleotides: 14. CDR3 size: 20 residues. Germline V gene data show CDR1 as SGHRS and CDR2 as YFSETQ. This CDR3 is CASSLSIYRGQSLAKNIQYF. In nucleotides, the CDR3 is TGCGCCAGCAGCTTGAGTATTTACAGGGGGCAAAGTCTAGCCAAAAACATTCAGTACTTC.

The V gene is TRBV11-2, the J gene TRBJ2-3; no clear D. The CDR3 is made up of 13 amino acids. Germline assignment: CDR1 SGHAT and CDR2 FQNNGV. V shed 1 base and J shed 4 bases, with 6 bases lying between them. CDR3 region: CASSLVVPDTQYF. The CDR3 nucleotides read TGTGCCAGCAGCTTAGTAGTGCCAGATACGCAGTATTTT.

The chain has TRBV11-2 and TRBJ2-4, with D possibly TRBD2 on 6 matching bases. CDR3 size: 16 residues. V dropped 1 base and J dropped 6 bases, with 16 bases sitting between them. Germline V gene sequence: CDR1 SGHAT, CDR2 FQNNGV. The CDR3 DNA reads TGTGCCAGCAGCTTAGCTAGCCTGCGGCGGGGAAACATTCAGTACTTC. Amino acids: CASSLASLRRGNIQYF.

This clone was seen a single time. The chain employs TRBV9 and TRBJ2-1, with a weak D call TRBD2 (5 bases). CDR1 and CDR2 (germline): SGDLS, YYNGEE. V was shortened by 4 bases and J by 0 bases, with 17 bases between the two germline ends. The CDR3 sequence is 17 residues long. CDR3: CASSPVYRLASYNEQFF. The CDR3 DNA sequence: TGTGCCAGCAGCCCCGTGTATCGGCTAGCCTCCTACAATGAGCAGTTCTTC.

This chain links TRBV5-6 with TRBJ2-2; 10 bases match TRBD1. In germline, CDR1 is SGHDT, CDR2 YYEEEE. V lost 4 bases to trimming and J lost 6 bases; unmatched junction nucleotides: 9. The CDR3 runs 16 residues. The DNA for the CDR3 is TGTGCCAGCAGCGGTATTTGGACAGGGGGAGCCGGGGAGCTGTTTTTT. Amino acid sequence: CASSGIWTGGAGELFF.

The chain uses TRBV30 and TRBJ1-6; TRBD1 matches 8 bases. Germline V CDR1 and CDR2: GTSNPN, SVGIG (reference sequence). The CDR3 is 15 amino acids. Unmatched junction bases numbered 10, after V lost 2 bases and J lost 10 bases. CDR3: CAWSPNPGQVSPLHF. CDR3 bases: TGTGCCTGGAGTCCAAATCCGGGACAGGTATCACCCCTCCACTTT.

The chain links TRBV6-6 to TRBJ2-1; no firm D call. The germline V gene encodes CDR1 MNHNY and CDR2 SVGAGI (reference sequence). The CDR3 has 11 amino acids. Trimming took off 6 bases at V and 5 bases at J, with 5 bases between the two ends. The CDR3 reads CASSRDNEQFF. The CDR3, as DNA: TGTGCCAGCAGCCGGGACAATGAGCAGTTCTTC.

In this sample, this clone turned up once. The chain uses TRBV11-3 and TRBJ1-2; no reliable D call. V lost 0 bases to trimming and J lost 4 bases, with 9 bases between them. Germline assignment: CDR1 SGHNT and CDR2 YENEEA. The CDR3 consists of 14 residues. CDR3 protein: CASSLEGEAYGYTF. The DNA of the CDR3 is TGTGCCAGCAGCTTAGAAGGAGAGGCCTATGGCTACACCTTC.

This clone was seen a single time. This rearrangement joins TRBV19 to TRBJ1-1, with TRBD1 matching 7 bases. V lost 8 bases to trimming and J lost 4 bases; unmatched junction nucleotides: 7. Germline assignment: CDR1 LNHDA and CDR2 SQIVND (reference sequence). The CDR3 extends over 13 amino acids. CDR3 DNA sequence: TGTGCCAGTCAAGAGGGGGCAGGCACTGAAGCTTTCTTT. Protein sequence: CASQEGAGTEAFF.

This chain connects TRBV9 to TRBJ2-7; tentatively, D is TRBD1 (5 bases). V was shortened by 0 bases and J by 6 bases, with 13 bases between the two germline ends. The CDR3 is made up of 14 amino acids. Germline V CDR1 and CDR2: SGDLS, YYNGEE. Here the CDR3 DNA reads TGTGCCAGCAGCGTAGGTCAGGGAAAGGGCGAGCAGTACTTC. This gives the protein CASSVGQGKGEQYF.

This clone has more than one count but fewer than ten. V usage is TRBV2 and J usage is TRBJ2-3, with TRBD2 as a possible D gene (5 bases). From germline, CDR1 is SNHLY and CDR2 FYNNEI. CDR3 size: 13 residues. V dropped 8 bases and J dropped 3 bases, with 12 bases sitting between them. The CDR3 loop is CASEGPGTDTQYF. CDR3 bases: TGTGCCAGCGAAGGCCCGGGGACAGATACGCAGTATTTT.

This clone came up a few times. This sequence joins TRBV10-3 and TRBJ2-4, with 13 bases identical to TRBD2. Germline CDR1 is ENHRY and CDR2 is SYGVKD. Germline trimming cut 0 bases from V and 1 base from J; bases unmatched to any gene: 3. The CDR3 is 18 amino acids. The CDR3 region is CAISESGLAGAAKNIQYF. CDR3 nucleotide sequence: TGTGCCATCAGTGAGTCAGGACTAGCGGGAGCTGCCAAAAACATTCAGTACTTC.

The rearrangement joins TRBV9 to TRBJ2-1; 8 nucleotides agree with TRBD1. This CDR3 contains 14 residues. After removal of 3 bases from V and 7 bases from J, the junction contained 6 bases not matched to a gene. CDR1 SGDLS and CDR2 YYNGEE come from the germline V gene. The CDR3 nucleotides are TGTGCCAGCAGCGGACAGGGGAGGCATAATGAGCAGTTCTTC. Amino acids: CASSGQGRHNEQFF.

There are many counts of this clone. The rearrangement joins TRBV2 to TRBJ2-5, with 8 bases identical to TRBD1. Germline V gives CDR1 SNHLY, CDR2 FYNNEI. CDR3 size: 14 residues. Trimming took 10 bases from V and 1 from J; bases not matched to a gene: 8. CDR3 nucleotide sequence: TGTGCCACCTCCAAGGGACAGGCCCAAGAGACCCAGTACTTC. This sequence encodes CATSKGQAQETQYF.

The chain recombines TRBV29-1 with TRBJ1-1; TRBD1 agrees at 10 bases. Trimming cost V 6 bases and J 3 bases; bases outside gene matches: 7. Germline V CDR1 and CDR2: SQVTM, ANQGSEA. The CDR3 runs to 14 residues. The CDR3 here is CSVAGTGAYTEAFF. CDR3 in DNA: TGCAGCGTCGCCGGGACAGGGGCGTACACTGAAGCTTTCTTT.

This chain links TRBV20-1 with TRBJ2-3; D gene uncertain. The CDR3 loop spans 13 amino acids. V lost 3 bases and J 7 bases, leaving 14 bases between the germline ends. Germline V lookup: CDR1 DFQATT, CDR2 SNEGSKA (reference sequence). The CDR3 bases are TGCAGTGCTAGTGGCTATGAGTCTCATACGCAGTATTTT. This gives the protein CSASGYESHTQYF.

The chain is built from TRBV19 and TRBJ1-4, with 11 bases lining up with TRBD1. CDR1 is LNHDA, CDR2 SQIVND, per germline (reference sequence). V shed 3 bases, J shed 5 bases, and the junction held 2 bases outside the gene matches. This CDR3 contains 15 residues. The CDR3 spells CASSIGQGANEKLFF. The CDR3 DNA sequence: TGTGCCAGTAGTATCGGACAGGGGGCGAATGAAAAACTGTTTTTT.

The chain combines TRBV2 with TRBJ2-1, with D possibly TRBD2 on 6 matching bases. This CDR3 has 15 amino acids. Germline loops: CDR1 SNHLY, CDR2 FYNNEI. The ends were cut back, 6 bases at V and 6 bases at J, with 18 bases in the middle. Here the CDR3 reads CASRNRPVGSNEQFF. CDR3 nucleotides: TGTGCCAGCAGAAACCGACCCGTCGGGAGCAATGAGCAGTTCTTC.

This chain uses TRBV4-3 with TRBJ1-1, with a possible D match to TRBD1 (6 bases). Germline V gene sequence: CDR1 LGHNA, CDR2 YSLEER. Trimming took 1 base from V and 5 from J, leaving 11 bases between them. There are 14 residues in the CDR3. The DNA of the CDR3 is TGCGCCAGCAGCCAAGTCGAACAGGGAACTGAAGCTTTCTTT. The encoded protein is CASSQVEQGTEAFF.